Described below is a single TCR beta chain sequence and its context. Which antigen it targets is not known. This could be a read error, since a much larger clone is one nucleotide away. Other nucleotide sequences in the sample specify the same CDR3. The data belong to a study of shared clonotypes between healthy human individuals (dated by TCRdb to about 2020). Regarding the research as a whole: The cohort included three men and two women between 18 and 49 years of age. For each donor, three plates each were used for CD4 naive and CD4 memory, two plates were used for CD8 naive, and one plate was used for CD8 memory. To estimate repertoire size and how much clonotypes are shared between individuals, the study performed deep sequencing of blood TCR repertoires from a few healthy adults. To increase sequencing depth and limit assay-specific biases, TCR repertoire library preparation and sequencing were carried out by different laboratories using diverse techniques. Each donor's leukapheresis produced roughly between roughly 0.85 and 9.5 billion PBMCs.

The CDR3 numbers 12 residues from cysteine through phenylalanine. Only CDR3 DNA is held: 36 bases, read in frame from base 1. V is cut by 1 base and J by 4 bases, and the space between the germline ends is 4 bases. From the germline V gene (reference sequence), CDR1 is SEHNR and CDR2 is FQNEAQ. For the CD8 naive samples, CD45RO-negative cells were positively selected for CCR7, yielding a CD45RA+CCR7+ population from which TemRA cells were excluded. Donors were healthy HIV-negative adults with no recently reported acute infections or vaccinations. Only Caucasian adults living in Nashville, Tennessee, USA were represented among the donors. Blood was collected by leukapheresis, and PBMCs were isolated by Ficoll-Histopaque density gradient centrifugation and then cryopreserved in liquid nitrogen vapor phase. Analytical flow cytometry was used to check the purity and quantity of each magnetically sorted T cell population. Each sorted fraction had its genomic DNA isolated and then quantified by UV absorbance on a Nanodrop 2000c.

TCR CDR3 regions were amplified from genomic DNA by multiplex PCR using the deep immunoSEQ assay. Extracted genomic DNA from each cell subset was spread evenly across all wells of several immunoSEQ 96-well plates, with each plate serving as a replicate. For sorted subsets, approximately 0.2 ug of genomic DNA, equivalent to 30,000 or so T cell genomes, went into each replicate PCR. Purified libraries were quantified with a Qubit 3.0 fluorometer, sized on a Bioanalyzer 2100, and re-quantified with the KAPA Library Quantification kit. Each immunoSEQ 96-well plate was sequenced on its own single-read 150-cycle Illumina NextSeq 550 flow cell. The authors' pipeline ran thus. Because only junctional sequences without quality scores were contained in the immunoSEQ output, filtering matching that applied to full-length reads could not be performed. To assign V/J genes and CDR3, sequences were annotated using PyIR, a Python wrapper for IgBLAST v1.9, with IMGT germline references. Reads were filtered out if the reads had weak V/J assignments (E-value above 1e-6), no CDR3, stop codons, out-of-frame junctions, or ambiguous translated residues. V3J clonotypes were defined by identical inferred V gene, J gene, and CDR3 amino acid sequence. To compute the percentage overlap between repertoires, the number of shared unique clonotypes was divided by the size of the smaller repertoire. Repertoire richness was assessed with RTK rarefaction, the Chao1 estimator, and Recon v2.1 estimates of unobserved clonotypes. Generation probabilities were computed with OLGA for all TCRbeta clonotypes obtained by the gDNA method from a handful of donors. The clones in this table, taken by TCRdb from immuneACCESS, are in-frame only. Not every clone is retained; where verified, under half of the shortfall comes from an unresolved V gene, and the cause of the rest is unknown. That table supplies the V and J calls and clone size; D and trimming were determined from the DNA. The sample profile shows around 2,000,000 clones; around 96% of them were found once. The ten biggest clones cover less than 1.5% of the sample.

The paper as a whole reports these results and caveats: Pairwise subsampling led to the expectation that sequencing depth would affect the degree of clonotype sharing among donors. Because the study included only a small number of donors, the genetic and exposure-history diversity represented was limited. Only blood was sampled, and tissue TCR repertoires likely differ from those in blood. Rarefaction of sorted-subset datasets indicated incomplete sequencing despite the large sequencing depth. When a handful of donors were compared, the shared fraction of clonotypes was about 5.2% for naive CD4, around 4% for naive CD8, 2.3% for memory CD4, and around 0.37% for memory CD8. Larger estimated clonotype richness was generally found for naive subsets than for memory subsets. Clonotypes shared by all four sorted-subset donors showed higher generation probabilities than non-shared clonotypes.

Source material: naive CD8+ T cells sorted from blood. The cell subset or site label here, explained by the study, means: CD45RA+CCR7+. The receptor was derived from a man between 18 and 29 years old in good health. The chain couples TRBV7-9 to TRBJ1-1; too little of a D gene remains to name it. The DNA sequence follows: TGTGCCAGCAGCTTAGGGGCCACTGAAGCTTTCTTT. This gives the protein CASSLGATEAFF.